Listed below are T cell receptor beta chains from one sample, sequenced in a study of T cell clones after liver transplantation. Method: immunoSEQ multiplex PCR; TCRdb's copy keeps in-frame clones and lacks some. The sample lists about 85,000 clones, roughly 80% occurring once. The sequencing here drew on CD4+ T cells from blood, taken 46 months after liver transplant. The receptor source for this set is a human patient who received a liver transplant. A share of the T cells may be of graft donor origin. Each CDR3 is given with its conserved first and last residue. The D gene is left open where the match is weak. Clone size is stated in some rows and not others, as once, few, many or a class when expanded.

TRBJ1-4,once,.,TRBV7-2,TGTGCCAGCAGCCTCGGGGGAAGCTTAAATGAAAAACTGTTTTTT,CASSLGGSLNEKLFF
TRBJ2-3,.,TRBD2,TRBV4-1,TGCGCCAGCAGCCAGATAGCGGGAGGGCCGGATACGCAGTATTTT,CASSQIAGGPDTQYF
TRBJ2-5,.,TRBD2,TRBV4-1,TGCGCCAGCAGCCGAGGGGTCGCTAGCGGGATCATGGAGACCCAGTACTTC,CASSRGVASGIMETQYF
TRBJ1-1,.,TRBD1,TRBV28,TGTGCCAGCAGGGGAGGCGGGACAGGGGTTTTCATGAACACTGAAGCTTTCTTT,CASRGGGTGVFMNTEAFF
TRBJ2-3,.,.,TRBV7-2,TGTGCCAGCAGCTTCGCCCCCGGGAGCACAGATACGCAGTATTTT,CASSFAPGSTDTQYF
TRBJ1-3,.,.,TRBV28,TGTGCCAGCAGACCTAATAGCGCTGGAAACACCATATATTTT,CASRPNSAGNTIYF
TRBJ2-1,.,TRBD1,TRBV5-4,TGTGCCAGCAGCTTAGGGACAGGAGCTTACAATGAGCAGTTCTTC,CASSLGTGAYNEQFF
TRBJ2-3,.,.,TRBV5-1,TGCGCCAGCAGCTCGGACGACAAAAATACGCAGTATTTT,CASSSDDKNTQYF
TRBJ1-1,few,.,TRBV11-1,TGTGCCAGCAGCCCCCCTAGTGGTGAAGCTTTCTTT,CASSPPSGEAFF
TRBJ1-2,few,.,TRBV9,TGTGCCAGCAGCGTAAAGGGAAAGGGGGGCGAAGATGGCTACACCTTC,CASSVKGKGGEDGYTF
TRBJ2-3,few,.,TRBV7-9,TGTGCCAGCAGCTTATCAGATACGCAGTATTTT,CASSLSDTQYF
TRBJ1-4,few,.,TRBV4-3,TGCGCCAGCAGCCAAGGAGGGTTGGAGAATGAAAAACTGTTTTTT,CASSQGGLENEKLFF
TRBJ1-4,.,TRBD1,TRBV6-5,TGTGCCAGCCGCAGGGGGAGGGGGGGCGGTGAAAAACTGTTTTTT,CASRRGRGGGEKLFF
TRBJ2-3,.,.,TRBV27,TGTGCCAGCAGTTCACAGGTTGGGGGCACAGATACGCAGTATTTT,CASSSQVGGTDTQYF
TRBJ2-5,.,TRBD2,TRBV4-1,TGCGCCAGCAGCCAACTCCAGACTAGCGGGAGGACCCAAGAGACCCAGTACTTC,CASSQLQTSGRTQETQYF
TRBJ2-2,.,.,TRBV28,TGTGCCAGCAGTGGACGAAACACCGGGGAGCTGTTTTTT,CASSGRNTGELFF
TRBJ1-4,.,.,TRBV6-1,TGTGCCAGCAGTGAGCTGGGCGTAGGAGAAAAACTGTTTTTT,CASSELGVGEKLFF
TRBJ2-1,.,.,TRBV19,TGTGCCAGTAGTATTGGTGGTACCGTCGAGCAGTTCTTC,CASSIGGTVEQFF
TRBJ1-2,few,.,TRBV27,TGTGCCAGCAGTTCCCAGGGCGGGATTGGTGGCTACACCTTC,CASSSQGGIGGYTF
TRBJ1-5,.,TRBD1,TRBV28,TGTGCCAGCAGTCTACAGGGGTCCTATCAGCCCCAGCATTTT,CASSLQGSYQPQHF
TRBJ2-6,.,.,TRBV6-6,TGTGCCAGCAGTTACGCCTCCGCCGGGGCCAACGTCCTGACTTTC,CASSYASAGANVLTF
TRBJ2-3,.,.,TRBV5-1,TGCGCCAGCAGCTTCACAGCACCTGGCACAGATACGCAGTATTTT,CASSFTAPGTDTQYF
TRBJ2-7,.,.,TRBV5-1,TGCGCCAGCAGCTCCCAGGGGACCTCCTACGAGCAGTACTTC,CASSSQGTSYEQYF
TRBJ2-6,once,.,TRBV19,TGTGCCAGTAGTCACTTACAGGGTAAAGGGTCTGGGGCCAACGTCCTGACTTTC,CASSHLQGKGSGANVLTF
TRBJ2-7,.,TRBD2,TRBV5-1,TGCGCCAGCAGCCCCGGGACTAGCGACGAGCAGTACTTC,CASSPGTSDEQYF
TRBJ1-4,.,.,TRBV28,TGTGCCAGCAGTTTATGGGGGGGGCAGGGCCCCTCTAATGAAAAACTGTTTTTT,CASSLWGGQGPSNEKLFF
TRBJ2-5,.,.,TRBV5-8,TGTGCCAGCAGCTTGGGGCCAGGTGGCCTACTCCAAGAGACCCAGTACTTC,CASSLGPGGLLQETQYF
TRBJ1-3,.,.,TRBV6-1,TGTGCCAGCAGTGATTCAATCCGAGGGCGTGGAAACACCATATATTTT,CASSDSIRGRGNTIYF
TRBJ2-3,.,.,TRBV23-1,TGCGCCAGCAGTCAATCGGGGGTGATTGGGACAGATACGCAGTATTTT,CASSQSGVIGTDTQYF
TRBJ2-7,once,TRBD1,TRBV11-2,TGTGCCAGCAGCTTAGAAGGGGGCGGAAGATACGAGCAGTACTTC,CASSLEGGGRYEQYF
TRBJ1-3,few,TRBD1,TRBV27,TGTGCCAGCAGTGCGAACAGGGGGCTTCTGGAAAACACCATATATTTT,CASSANRGLLENTIYF
TRBJ1-4,.,TRBD1,TRBV19,TGTGCCAGTAGTAACAGGGGAACTAATGAAAAACTGTTTTTT,CASSNRGTNEKLFF
TRBJ2-1,.,TRBD2,TRBV7-9,TGTGCCAGCAGCGTTACTAGCGGGAGTTACAATGAGCAGTTCTTC,CASSVTSGSYNEQFF
TRBJ1-2,.,TRBD1,TRBV7-2,TGTGCCAGCAGCTTAAGTGGGGGACAGGGGGTTGGCTACACCTTC,CASSLSGGQGVGYTF
TRBJ2-7,.,TRBD1,TRBV5-5,TGTGCCAGCAGCTTGGGGACAGGGGGTTACGAGCAGTACTTC,CASSLGTGGYEQYF
TRBJ2-1,.,TRBD2,TRBV7-2,TGTGCCAGCAGCTCTGCCGGAGGAGCGGGAGGGAAGTACAATGAGCAGTTCTTC,CASSSAGGAGGKYNEQFF
TRBJ1-1,.,.,TRBV6-5,TGTGCCAGCAGTTACTCCCGTCAAACGAACACTGAAGCTTTCTTT,CASSYSRQTNTEAFF
TRBJ2-7,.,.,TRBV7-8,TGTGCCAGCAGCACCCCTTCAAGGGGCTTGAGCTCCTACGAGCAGTACTTC,CASSTPSRGLSSYEQYF
TRBJ2-1,.,TRBD2,TRBV27,TGTGCCAGCAGTCTTGGACTAGCGGGAGTCATTGAGCAGTTCTTC,CASSLGLAGVIEQFF
TRBJ1-2,once,.,TRBV18,TGTGCCAGCTCAGGGACACCTTACTATGGCTACACCTTC,CASSGTPYYGYTF
TRBJ2-5,.,TRBD1,TRBV28,TGTGCCAGCAAACCTCCGGGACAGGGGGTCCAAGAGACCCAGTACTTC,CASKPPGQGVQETQYF
TRBJ2-3,.,TRBD2,TRBV2,TGTGCCAGCAGTGACGAAACGGGAGGGATTCAAGATACGCAGTATTTT,CASSDETGGIQDTQYF
TRBJ1-5,.,.,TRBV6-1,TGTGCCAGCAGTGATATCCAGGGAAGTTTCAATCAGTCCCAGCATTTT,CASSDIQGSFNQSQHF
TRBJ2-1,.,TRBD2,TRBV6-4,TGTGCCAGCAGCCGGACTAGCGGGCCTAATGAGCAGTTCTTC,CASSRTSGPNEQFF
TRBJ1-1,.,.,TRBV28,TGTGCCAGCAGGAGAACGAGGGGATTGAACACTGAAGCTTTCTTT,CASRRTRGLNTEAFF
TRBJ2-3,.,TRBD2,TRBV4-2,TGTGCCAGCAGCCAAGATCTAGCGGGAGTGGCAGATACGCAGTATTTT,CASSQDLAGVADTQYF
TRBJ1-5,.,.,TRBV28,TGTGCTAGCAGTTCCGAGGATAGCAATCAGCCCCAGCATTTT,CASSSEDSNQPQHF
TRBJ1-2,.,TRBD1,TRBV28,TGTGCCAGCAGGCGACAGGGGCCGAACTATGGCTACACCTTC,CASRRQGPNYGYTF